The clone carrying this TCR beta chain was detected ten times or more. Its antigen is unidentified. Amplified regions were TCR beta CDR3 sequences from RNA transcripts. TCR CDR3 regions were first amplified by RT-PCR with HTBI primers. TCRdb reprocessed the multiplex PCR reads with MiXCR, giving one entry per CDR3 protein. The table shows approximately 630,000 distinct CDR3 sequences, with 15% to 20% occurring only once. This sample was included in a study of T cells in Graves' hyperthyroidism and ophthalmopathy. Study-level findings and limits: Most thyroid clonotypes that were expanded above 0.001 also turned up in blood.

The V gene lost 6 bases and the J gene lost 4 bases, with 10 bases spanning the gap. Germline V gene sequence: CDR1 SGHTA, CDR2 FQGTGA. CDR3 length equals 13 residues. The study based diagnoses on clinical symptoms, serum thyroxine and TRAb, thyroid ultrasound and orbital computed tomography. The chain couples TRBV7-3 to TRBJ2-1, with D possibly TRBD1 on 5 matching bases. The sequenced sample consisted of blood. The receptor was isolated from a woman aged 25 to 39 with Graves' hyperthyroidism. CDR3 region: CASSSDRYNEQFF. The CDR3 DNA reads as TGTGCCAGCAGTTCAGACAGATACAATGAGCAGTTCTTC.